This is a list of T cell receptor beta chains from one sample in a study of blood T cell repertoires in COVID-19. Method: immunoSEQ multiplex PCR; TCRdb's copy keeps in-frame clones and lacks some. The top ten hold approximately 5.4% of the sample, which has 70,000 or so clones, 85% to 90% seen once. Sequenced sample: peripheral blood. These receptors were taken from a man aged 45-65 years with active COVID-19. Each CDR3 is given with its conserved first and last residue. The D gene is left open where the match is weak. The listing skips clone size in some rows; elsewhere it reads once, few, many or a size class.

cdr3_aa cdr3_nt d_call j_call clone_size v_call
CASSLEGGELDEQFF TGTGCCAGCAGCTTAGAGGGAGGGGAGCTGGATGAGCAGTTCTTC TRBD2 TRBJ2-1 - TRBV11-3
CASSERRVDEQYF TGTGCCAGCAGTGAGCGCAGGGTTGACGAGCAGTACTTC - TRBJ2-7 - TRBV6-1
CASSGQRNQPQHF TGTGCCAGCAGTGGACAGCGGAATCAGCCCCAGCATTTT - TRBJ1-5 few TRBV12-3/TRBV12-4
CASSVGAATEAFF TGTGCCAGCAGCGTAGGGGCCGCCACTGAAGCTTTCTTT - TRBJ1-1 - TRBV9
CASSLVGVTGGAPTF TGTGCCAGCAGTTTAGTTGGGGTAACAGGGGGCGCCCCGACTTTT TRBD1 TRBJ1-4 - TRBV28
CASSGTSAYYEQYF TGCGCCAGCAGTGGGACTAGCGCCTACTACGAGCAGTACTTC TRBD2 TRBJ2-7 - TRBV10-2
CASSLRLAGATGELFF TGTGCCAGCAGTTTAAGGCTAGCGGGAGCCACCGGGGAGCTGTTTTTT TRBD2 TRBJ2-2 - TRBV27
CASSPPGWDRGSATNEKLFF TGTGCCAGCTCACCGCCAGGGTGGGACAGGGGTTCGGCAACTAATGAAAAACTGTTTTTT TRBD1 TRBJ1-4 - TRBV18
CASSYSRKHRTHF TGTGCCAGCAGTTACTCCCGTAAGCATCGAACTCATTTT - TRBJ1-5 - TRBV6-2/TRBV6-3
CASSLVRRGHGYTF TGTGCCAGCAGTTTAGTCCGGCGGGGGCACGGCTACACCTTC - TRBJ1-2 - TRBV28
CASSLGGFSPGNYGYTF TGTGCCAGCAGCTTAGGAGGGTTTAGTCCAGGAAACTATGGCTACACCTTC - TRBJ1-2 few TRBV7-2
CASSSPYRATNYGYTF TGTGCCAGCAGCTCTCCATACAGGGCGACAAACTATGGCTACACCTTC - TRBJ1-2 - TRBV28
CASGRDRAGINYGYTF TGTGCCAGCGGACGGGACAGAGCCGGAATTAACTATGGCTACACCTTC TRBD1 TRBJ1-2 - TRBV2
CASLGEPLNEQFF TGTGCCAGCTTAGGGGAACCGCTGAATGAGCAGTTCTTC - TRBJ2-1 - TRBV7-9
CASSEAQGLHEGGYTF TGTGCCAGCAGCGAAGCACAGGGGTTGCATGAAGGTGGCTACACCTTC TRBD1 TRBJ1-2 few TRBV7-8
CASSKWTIANYGYTF TGTGCCAGCAGCAAATGGACAATCGCTAACTATGGCTACACCTTC - TRBJ1-2 - TRBV5-4
CASSSTGTGRDGYTF TGCGCCAGCAGCTCCACCGGGACAGGCCGGGATGGCTACACCTTC TRBD1 TRBJ1-2 - TRBV5-1
CASNPGTGLSGELFF TGTGCCAGCAATCCGGGGACAGGGTTGTCCGGGGAGCTGTTTTTT TRBD1 TRBJ2-2 once TRBV7-8
CASSPPERVGANVLTF TGTGCCAGCAGCCCCCCCGAGCGGGTCGGGGCCAACGTCCTGACTTTC - TRBJ2-6 - TRBV7-9
CASSLGTSLDTQYF TGTGCCAGCAGCCTCGGGACTAGCTTAGATACGCAGTATTTT TRBD2 TRBJ2-3 once TRBV7-8
CASSPQPGQGFEQYF TGCGCCAGCAGCCCGCAACCGGGACAGGGTTTCGAGCAGTACTTC TRBD1 TRBJ2-7 - TRBV5-1
CASSLGAGAGEQFF TGTGCCAGCAGCTTAGGAGCGGGAGCGGGAGAGCAGTTCTTC TRBD2 TRBJ2-1 - TRBV5-4
CASSLARGLNEQFF TGTGCCAGCAGCCTGGCCCGTGGCCTCAATGAGCAGTTCTTC - TRBJ2-1 - TRBV7-9
CASSLAQGARGYTF TGTGCCAGCAGTTTAGCACAGGGGGCGCGGGGCTACACCTTC TRBD1 TRBJ1-2 - TRBV7-8
CASLGGTSYNEQFF TGTGCCAGCCTAGGAGGTACTTCCTACAATGAGCAGTTCTTC - TRBJ2-1 - TRBV11-2
CASSVEGGRDTQYF TGTGCCAGCAGCGTAGAGGGAGGACGGGATACGCAGTATTTT - TRBJ2-3 - TRBV9
CASSKLRGVTGGNQPQHF TGTGCCAGCAGCAAATTAAGAGGGGTGACAGGGGGCAATCAGCCCCAGCATTTT TRBD1 TRBJ1-5 - TRBV28
CASSEWQEANYGYTF TGTGCCAGCAGTGAATGGCAGGAGGCTAACTATGGCTACACCTTC - TRBJ1-2 - TRBV2
CASSSNTIGTSGRGDTGELFF TGTGCCAGCAGCTCAAACACCATCGGGACTAGCGGGAGAGGGGACACCGGGGAGCTGTTTTTT TRBD2 TRBJ2-2 - TRBV28
CASGSGAGKPQHF TGTGCCAGCGGTTCGGGAGCTGGGAAGCCCCAGCATTTT - TRBJ1-5 once TRBV28
CATSDTTSGRGFYNEQFF TGTGCCACCAGTGACACGACTAGCGGGAGAGGATTTTACAATGAGCAGTTCTTC TRBD2 TRBJ2-1 - TRBV24-1
CASSLWDRNTYEQYF TGTGCCAGCAGTTTATGGGACAGGAACACCTACGAGCAGTACTTC TRBD1 TRBJ2-7 - TRBV28
CASSSPQGVGLNTEAFF TGTGCCAGCAGCTCGCCCCAGGGGGTGGGGTTGAACACTGAAGCTTTCTTT TRBD1 TRBJ1-1 once TRBV14
CASSPGGMAYEQYF TGTGCCAGCAGCCCCGGGGGGATGGCCTACGAGCAGTACTTC TRBD2 TRBJ2-7 - TRBV11-2
CAWSATGFGGYTF TGTGCCTGGAGTGCGACAGGGTTCGGCGGCTACACCTTC TRBD1 TRBJ1-2 - TRBV30
CASSAGTDTYNEQFF TGCGCCAGCAGCGCCGGGACAGACACCTACAATGAGCAGTTCTTC TRBD1 TRBJ2-1 - TRBV10-1
CASSRTGQFTSYEQYF TGTGCCAGCAGCCGCACCGGACAGTTTACTTCCTACGAGCAGTACTTC - TRBJ2-7 - TRBV5-8
CASSSSTGYGYTF TGTGCCAGCAGTTCCTCGACAGGGTACGGCTACACCTTC TRBD1 TRBJ1-2 few TRBV27
CAIAQANYGYTF TGTGCCATTGCACAGGCTAACTATGGCTACACCTTC - TRBJ1-2 - TRBV6-6
CASSQENNYNEQFF TGCGCCAGCAGCCAAGAAAACAACTACAATGAGCAGTTCTTC - TRBJ2-1 - TRBV4-1
CATSSKTGTGRLDGYTF TGTGCCACCAGCAGTAAGACAGGGACGGGTCGACTTGATGGCTACACCTTC TRBD1 TRBJ1-2 once TRBV15
CATSRLPSGSFDEQFF TGTGCCACCAGCAGGTTGCCTAGCGGGAGTTTCGATGAGCAGTTCTTC TRBD2 TRBJ2-1 - TRBV15
CASSSVDRDNQPQHF TGTGCCAGCAGTTCGGTGGACAGAGACAATCAGCCCCAGCATTTT - TRBJ1-5 - TRBV27
CASSHPTSGPGYEQYF TGCGCCAGCAGCCACCCGACTAGCGGGCCAGGCTACGAGCAGTACTTC TRBD2 TRBJ2-7 - TRBV4-1
CASSLGQGRGYTF TGCGCCAGCAGCTTGGGACAGGGAAGGGGCTACACCTTC TRBD1 TRBJ1-2 few TRBV5-1
CASSPLAGDGIQYF TGTGCCAGTAGTCCCCTAGCGGGAGACGGCATTCAGTACTTC TRBD2 TRBJ2-4 - TRBV19